This is a list of T cell receptor beta chains from one sample in a study of cytomegalovirus exposure and HLA in healthy donors. Generated by immunoSEQ multiplex PCR, the TCRdb table keeps only in-frame clones and is missing some. Of about 200,000 clones in the sample, about four fifths were seen once. The sample comprised PBMCs. All receptors derive from a man aged 25 to 45 in good health and CMV-seronegative. CDR3s include the opening cysteine and the closing phenylalanine or tryptophan. A D gene is named only where the DNA matches it firmly. Where a row states a size, it is once, few, many or the class of an expanded clone; other rows omit it.

V	size	length	D	J	DNA	CDR3
TRBV27	.	20	TRBD2	TRBJ2-1	TGTGCCAGCAGTTCTCCACTTAGCGGGGGGCTCGGTAACGCCTACAATGAGCAGTTCTTC	CASSSPLSGGLGNAYNEQFF
TRBV9	once	14	.	TRBJ2-5	TGTGCCAGCAGCGTAGCTGGAGTCCAAGAGACCCAGTACTTC	CASSVAGVQETQYF
TRBV4-1	.	15	TRBD1	TRBJ2-7	TGCGCCAGCAGCCAAGTAATAGGGGGCAAGTACGAGCAGTACTTC	CASSQVIGGKYEQYF
TRBV5-1	.	15	TRBD1	TRBJ1-2	TGCGCCAGCAGCTTGGCCGGGACAGGGAACTATGGCTACACCTTC	CASSLAGTGNYGYTF
TRBV11-2	.	13	.	TRBJ2-1	TGTGCCAGCAGAAGAGACACTCACAATGAGCAGTTCTTC	CASRRDTHNEQFF
TRBV28	.	16	.	TRBJ2-2	TGTGCCAGCAGTCCCTACAGGTTATTAAACACCGGGGAGCTGTTTTTT	CASSPYRLLNTGELFF
TRBV4-2	.	17	TRBD1	TRBJ1-3	TGTGCCAGCAGCAGACGGACAGGGGGCTCCTCTGGAAACACCATATATTTT	CASSRRTGGSSGNTIYF
TRBV7-8	.	16	.	TRBJ1-2	TGTGCCAGCAGCTTAGACGGGGGTAGGCCTAGGAATGGCTACACCTTC	CASSLDGGRPRNGYTF
TRBV27	.	14	.	TRBJ1-2	TGTGCCAGCAGGGGGGGCGGGGGGCGGGGGAGCTACACCTTC	CASRGGGGRGSYTF
TRBV7-3	.	14	TRBD2	TRBJ2-3	TGTGCCAGCAGGACTAGCGGGGCGTCAGATACGCAGTATTTT	CASRTSGASDTQYF
TRBV5-1	few	15	.	TRBJ1-4	TGCGCCAGCAGCTTGATGACAGCCGGGAGTGAAAAACTGTTTTTT	CASSLMTAGSEKLFF
TRBV2	once	15	.	TRBJ2-2	TGTGCCAGCAGACGACAGGCCGCTAACACCGGGGAGCTGTTTTTT	CASRRQAANTGELFF
TRBV4-3	.	15	.	TRBJ1-1	TGCGCCAGCAGCCAAGGGGGTCAGGGCTACACTGAAGCTTTCTTT	CASSQGGQGYTEAFF